The rows below give T cell receptor beta chains drawn from one sample of a study of blood T cell repertoires in COVID-19. Here immunoSEQ multiplex PCR was the method, and the copy in TCRdb shows in-frame clones only, minus some. Of approximately 50,000 clones in the sample, 80% to 90% were seen once. Sequencing was done on a sample of peripheral blood. The receptor source for this set is a human donor in a cohort sampled during active COVID-19. Both conserved end residues are part of each CDR3. A D gene is named only where the DNA matches it firmly. Expanded clones get a size class; other rows say once, few or many, or leave the size out.

clone size: NA
J gene: TRBJ2-2
V gene: TRBV18
D gene: NA
CDR3 DNA: TGTGCCAGCTCACCGCGAGGCCTCGGCACCGGGGAGCTGTTTTTT
CDR3 protein: CASSPRGLGTGELFF

clone size: NA
J gene: TRBJ2-3
V gene: TRBV20-1
D gene: TRBD2
CDR3 DNA: TGCAGTGCTAGTACACCCCCGGGACTAGCGGGGCCCTACACAGATACGCAGTATTTT
CDR3 protein: CSASTPPGLAGPYTDTQYF

clone size: once
J gene: TRBJ1-2
V gene: TRBV5-6
D gene: TRBD1
CDR3 DNA: TGTGCCAGCAGCTTCGCCGGGACAGGGAGTGGCTACACCTTC
CDR3 protein: CASSFAGTGSGYTF

clone size: NA
J gene: TRBJ1-4
V gene: TRBV29-1
D gene: TRBD1
CDR3 DNA: TGCAGCGTCCGGACAGGGACTGAAAAACTGTTTTTT
CDR3 protein: CSVRTGTEKLFF

clone size: NA
J gene: TRBJ2-1
V gene: TRBV11-2
D gene: NA
CDR3 DNA: TGTGCCAGCAGCAAATATAAGCGGTCTCTCTCCTACAATGAGCAGTTCTTC
CDR3 protein: CASSKYKRSLSYNEQFF

clone size: NA
J gene: TRBJ1-1
V gene: TRBV6-6
D gene: NA
CDR3 DNA: TGTGCCAGCAGCAACCTCCAGGGTTTGGCTTTCTTT
CDR3 protein: CASSNLQGLAFF

clone size: NA
J gene: TRBJ2-5
V gene: TRBV5-4
D gene: NA
CDR3 DNA: TGTGCCAGCAGCTCCGGAAGACAGAGCAGGGAGACCCAGTACTTC
CDR3 protein: CASSSGRQSRETQYF

clone size: NA
J gene: TRBJ2-7
V gene: TRBV6-2/TRBV6-3
D gene: NA
CDR3 DNA: TGTGCCAGCAGTTGGAGGACAGATCGTTACGAGCAGTACTTC
CDR3 protein: CASSWRTDRYEQYF

clone size: NA
J gene: TRBJ2-1
V gene: TRBV6-5
D gene: NA
CDR3 DNA: TGTGCCAGCAGTTTCGGACTCGAAGCCTCGAATGAGCAGTTCTTC
CDR3 protein: CASSFGLEASNEQFF

clone size: NA
J gene: TRBJ1-1
V gene: TRBV12-3/TRBV12-4
D gene: NA
CDR3 DNA: TGTGCCAGCAGTTACAGGGATGAAGCTTTCTTT
CDR3 protein: CASSYRDEAFF

clone size: NA
J gene: TRBJ2-5
V gene: TRBV7-2
D gene: TRBD1
CDR3 DNA: TGTGCCAGCACCCAGGACAGGAAAGAGACCCAGTACTTC
CDR3 protein: CASTQDRKETQYF

clone size: NA
J gene: TRBJ2-2
V gene: TRBV3-1/TRBV3-2
D gene: TRBD1
CDR3 DNA: TGTGCCAGCAGCCCGTCGGACAGGGTAACCGGGGAGCTGTTTTTT
CDR3 protein: CASSPSDRVTGELFF

clone size: NA
J gene: TRBJ1-6
V gene: TRBV7-9
D gene: TRBD1
CDR3 DNA: TGTGCCAGCAGCTCGCAACAGGGGGCAGGTAATTCACCCCTCCACTTT
CDR3 protein: CASSSQQGAGNSPLHF

clone size: NA
J gene: TRBJ2-5
V gene: TRBV4-1
D gene: NA
CDR3 DNA: TGCGCCAGCAGCACCGGCGGAGGGCAGGAGACCCAGTACTTC
CDR3 protein: CASSTGGGQETQYF

clone size: NA
J gene: TRBJ2-1
V gene: TRBV7-3
D gene: TRBD2
CDR3 DNA: TGTGCCAGCAGCGCTAGCGGGCGCTACAATGAGCAGTTCTTC
CDR3 protein: CASSASGRYNEQFF

clone size: NA
J gene: TRBJ2-7
V gene: TRBV15
D gene: TRBD2
CDR3 DNA: TGTGCCACCTCCCCCCGGACTAGCGGGATCTACGAGCAGTACTTC
CDR3 protein: CATSPRTSGIYEQYF

clone size: NA
J gene: TRBJ1-1
V gene: TRBV6-5
D gene: TRBD1
CDR3 DNA: TGTGCCAGCAGGCAGGGGGACCCGGGGACTGAAGCTTTCTTT
CDR3 protein: CASRQGDPGTEAFF

clone size: NA
J gene: TRBJ1-4
V gene: TRBV19
D gene: TRBD1
CDR3 DNA: TGTGCCAGTAGTGCGGACAGGGCAGCAACTAATGAAAAACTGTTTTTT
CDR3 protein: CASSADRAATNEKLFF

clone size: NA
J gene: TRBJ1-5
V gene: TRBV30
D gene: TRBD1
CDR3 DNA: TGTGCCTGGAGTGGCGGGACAGGGAATCAGCCCCAGCATTTT
CDR3 protein: CAWSGGTGNQPQHF

clone size: NA
J gene: TRBJ1-1
V gene: TRBV18
D gene: TRBD1
CDR3 DNA: TGTGCCAGCTCCCAGAAAGGGACAGGGGGCACTGAAGCTTTCTTT
CDR3 protein: CASSQKGTGGTEAFF

clone size: NA
J gene: TRBJ2-6
V gene: TRBV5-5
D gene: TRBD1
CDR3 DNA: TGTGCCAGCAGCTTGATAATCCGACAGGGCACATCTGGGGCCAACGTCCTGACTTTC
CDR3 protein: CASSLIIRQGTSGANVLTF

clone size: NA
J gene: TRBJ2-3
V gene: TRBV5-1
D gene: TRBD2
CDR3 DNA: TGCGCCAGCAGCCCTCTGACTAGCGGGAGTTCGGATACGCAGTATTTT
CDR3 protein: CASSPLTSGSSDTQYF

clone size: NA
J gene: TRBJ2-2
V gene: TRBV18
D gene: TRBD2
CDR3 DNA: TGTGCCAGCTCGACCGGTGGTAGCCAGCGGGGCCCCGGGGAGCTGTTTTTT
CDR3 protein: CASSTGGSQRGPGELFF

clone size: once
J gene: TRBJ1-1
V gene: TRBV5-1
D gene: NA
CDR3 DNA: TGCGCCAGCAGCTTGACACAGTCGAACACTGAAGCTTTCTTT
CDR3 protein: CASSLTQSNTEAFF

clone size: NA
J gene: TRBJ2-6
V gene: TRBV24-1
D gene: TRBD1
CDR3 DNA: TGTGCCACCAGTGACCAGGACAGGAACTCTGGGGCCAACGTCCTGACTTTC
CDR3 protein: CATSDQDRNSGANVLTF

clone size: NA
J gene: TRBJ2-3
V gene: TRBV5-6
D gene: NA
CDR3 DNA: TGTGCCAGCAGCTTTGGCGGGGCTAGCACAGATACGCAGTATTTT
CDR3 protein: CASSFGGASTDTQYF

clone size: NA
J gene: TRBJ2-2
V gene: TRBV5-1
D gene: NA
CDR3 DNA: TGCGCCAGCAGCACACGGACATTCTCGAACACCGGGGAGCTGTTTTTT
CDR3 protein: CASSTRTFSNTGELFF

clone size: once
J gene: TRBJ1-2
V gene: TRBV2
D gene: NA
CDR3 DNA: TGTGCCAGCAGTGGATCCCCGGGGGGCTATGGCTACACCTTC
CDR3 protein: CASSGSPGGYGYTF

clone size: NA
J gene: TRBJ1-5
V gene: TRBV6-2/TRBV6-3
D gene: NA
CDR3 DNA: TGTGCCAGCAGTTGGGGGGGCTGGGGCAATCAGCCCCAGCATTTT
CDR3 protein: CASSWGGWGNQPQHF

clone size: NA
J gene: TRBJ2-2
V gene: TRBV5-5
D gene: NA
CDR3 DNA: TGTGCCAGCAGCCGCGGGACAGTGAACACCGGGGAGCTGTTTTTT
CDR3 protein: CASSRGTVNTGELFF

clone size: NA
J gene: TRBJ1-1
V gene: TRBV9
D gene: TRBD1
CDR3 DNA: TGTGCCAGCAGCCCGCGGACAGGAGAGGACACTGAAGCTTTCTTT
CDR3 protein: CASSPRTGEDTEAFF

clone size: NA
J gene: TRBJ1-6
V gene: TRBV4-2
D gene: NA
CDR3 DNA: TGTGCCAGCAGCCAAGAATCCCACAGGGAGAATTCACCCCTCCACTTT
CDR3 protein: CASSQESHRENSPLHF